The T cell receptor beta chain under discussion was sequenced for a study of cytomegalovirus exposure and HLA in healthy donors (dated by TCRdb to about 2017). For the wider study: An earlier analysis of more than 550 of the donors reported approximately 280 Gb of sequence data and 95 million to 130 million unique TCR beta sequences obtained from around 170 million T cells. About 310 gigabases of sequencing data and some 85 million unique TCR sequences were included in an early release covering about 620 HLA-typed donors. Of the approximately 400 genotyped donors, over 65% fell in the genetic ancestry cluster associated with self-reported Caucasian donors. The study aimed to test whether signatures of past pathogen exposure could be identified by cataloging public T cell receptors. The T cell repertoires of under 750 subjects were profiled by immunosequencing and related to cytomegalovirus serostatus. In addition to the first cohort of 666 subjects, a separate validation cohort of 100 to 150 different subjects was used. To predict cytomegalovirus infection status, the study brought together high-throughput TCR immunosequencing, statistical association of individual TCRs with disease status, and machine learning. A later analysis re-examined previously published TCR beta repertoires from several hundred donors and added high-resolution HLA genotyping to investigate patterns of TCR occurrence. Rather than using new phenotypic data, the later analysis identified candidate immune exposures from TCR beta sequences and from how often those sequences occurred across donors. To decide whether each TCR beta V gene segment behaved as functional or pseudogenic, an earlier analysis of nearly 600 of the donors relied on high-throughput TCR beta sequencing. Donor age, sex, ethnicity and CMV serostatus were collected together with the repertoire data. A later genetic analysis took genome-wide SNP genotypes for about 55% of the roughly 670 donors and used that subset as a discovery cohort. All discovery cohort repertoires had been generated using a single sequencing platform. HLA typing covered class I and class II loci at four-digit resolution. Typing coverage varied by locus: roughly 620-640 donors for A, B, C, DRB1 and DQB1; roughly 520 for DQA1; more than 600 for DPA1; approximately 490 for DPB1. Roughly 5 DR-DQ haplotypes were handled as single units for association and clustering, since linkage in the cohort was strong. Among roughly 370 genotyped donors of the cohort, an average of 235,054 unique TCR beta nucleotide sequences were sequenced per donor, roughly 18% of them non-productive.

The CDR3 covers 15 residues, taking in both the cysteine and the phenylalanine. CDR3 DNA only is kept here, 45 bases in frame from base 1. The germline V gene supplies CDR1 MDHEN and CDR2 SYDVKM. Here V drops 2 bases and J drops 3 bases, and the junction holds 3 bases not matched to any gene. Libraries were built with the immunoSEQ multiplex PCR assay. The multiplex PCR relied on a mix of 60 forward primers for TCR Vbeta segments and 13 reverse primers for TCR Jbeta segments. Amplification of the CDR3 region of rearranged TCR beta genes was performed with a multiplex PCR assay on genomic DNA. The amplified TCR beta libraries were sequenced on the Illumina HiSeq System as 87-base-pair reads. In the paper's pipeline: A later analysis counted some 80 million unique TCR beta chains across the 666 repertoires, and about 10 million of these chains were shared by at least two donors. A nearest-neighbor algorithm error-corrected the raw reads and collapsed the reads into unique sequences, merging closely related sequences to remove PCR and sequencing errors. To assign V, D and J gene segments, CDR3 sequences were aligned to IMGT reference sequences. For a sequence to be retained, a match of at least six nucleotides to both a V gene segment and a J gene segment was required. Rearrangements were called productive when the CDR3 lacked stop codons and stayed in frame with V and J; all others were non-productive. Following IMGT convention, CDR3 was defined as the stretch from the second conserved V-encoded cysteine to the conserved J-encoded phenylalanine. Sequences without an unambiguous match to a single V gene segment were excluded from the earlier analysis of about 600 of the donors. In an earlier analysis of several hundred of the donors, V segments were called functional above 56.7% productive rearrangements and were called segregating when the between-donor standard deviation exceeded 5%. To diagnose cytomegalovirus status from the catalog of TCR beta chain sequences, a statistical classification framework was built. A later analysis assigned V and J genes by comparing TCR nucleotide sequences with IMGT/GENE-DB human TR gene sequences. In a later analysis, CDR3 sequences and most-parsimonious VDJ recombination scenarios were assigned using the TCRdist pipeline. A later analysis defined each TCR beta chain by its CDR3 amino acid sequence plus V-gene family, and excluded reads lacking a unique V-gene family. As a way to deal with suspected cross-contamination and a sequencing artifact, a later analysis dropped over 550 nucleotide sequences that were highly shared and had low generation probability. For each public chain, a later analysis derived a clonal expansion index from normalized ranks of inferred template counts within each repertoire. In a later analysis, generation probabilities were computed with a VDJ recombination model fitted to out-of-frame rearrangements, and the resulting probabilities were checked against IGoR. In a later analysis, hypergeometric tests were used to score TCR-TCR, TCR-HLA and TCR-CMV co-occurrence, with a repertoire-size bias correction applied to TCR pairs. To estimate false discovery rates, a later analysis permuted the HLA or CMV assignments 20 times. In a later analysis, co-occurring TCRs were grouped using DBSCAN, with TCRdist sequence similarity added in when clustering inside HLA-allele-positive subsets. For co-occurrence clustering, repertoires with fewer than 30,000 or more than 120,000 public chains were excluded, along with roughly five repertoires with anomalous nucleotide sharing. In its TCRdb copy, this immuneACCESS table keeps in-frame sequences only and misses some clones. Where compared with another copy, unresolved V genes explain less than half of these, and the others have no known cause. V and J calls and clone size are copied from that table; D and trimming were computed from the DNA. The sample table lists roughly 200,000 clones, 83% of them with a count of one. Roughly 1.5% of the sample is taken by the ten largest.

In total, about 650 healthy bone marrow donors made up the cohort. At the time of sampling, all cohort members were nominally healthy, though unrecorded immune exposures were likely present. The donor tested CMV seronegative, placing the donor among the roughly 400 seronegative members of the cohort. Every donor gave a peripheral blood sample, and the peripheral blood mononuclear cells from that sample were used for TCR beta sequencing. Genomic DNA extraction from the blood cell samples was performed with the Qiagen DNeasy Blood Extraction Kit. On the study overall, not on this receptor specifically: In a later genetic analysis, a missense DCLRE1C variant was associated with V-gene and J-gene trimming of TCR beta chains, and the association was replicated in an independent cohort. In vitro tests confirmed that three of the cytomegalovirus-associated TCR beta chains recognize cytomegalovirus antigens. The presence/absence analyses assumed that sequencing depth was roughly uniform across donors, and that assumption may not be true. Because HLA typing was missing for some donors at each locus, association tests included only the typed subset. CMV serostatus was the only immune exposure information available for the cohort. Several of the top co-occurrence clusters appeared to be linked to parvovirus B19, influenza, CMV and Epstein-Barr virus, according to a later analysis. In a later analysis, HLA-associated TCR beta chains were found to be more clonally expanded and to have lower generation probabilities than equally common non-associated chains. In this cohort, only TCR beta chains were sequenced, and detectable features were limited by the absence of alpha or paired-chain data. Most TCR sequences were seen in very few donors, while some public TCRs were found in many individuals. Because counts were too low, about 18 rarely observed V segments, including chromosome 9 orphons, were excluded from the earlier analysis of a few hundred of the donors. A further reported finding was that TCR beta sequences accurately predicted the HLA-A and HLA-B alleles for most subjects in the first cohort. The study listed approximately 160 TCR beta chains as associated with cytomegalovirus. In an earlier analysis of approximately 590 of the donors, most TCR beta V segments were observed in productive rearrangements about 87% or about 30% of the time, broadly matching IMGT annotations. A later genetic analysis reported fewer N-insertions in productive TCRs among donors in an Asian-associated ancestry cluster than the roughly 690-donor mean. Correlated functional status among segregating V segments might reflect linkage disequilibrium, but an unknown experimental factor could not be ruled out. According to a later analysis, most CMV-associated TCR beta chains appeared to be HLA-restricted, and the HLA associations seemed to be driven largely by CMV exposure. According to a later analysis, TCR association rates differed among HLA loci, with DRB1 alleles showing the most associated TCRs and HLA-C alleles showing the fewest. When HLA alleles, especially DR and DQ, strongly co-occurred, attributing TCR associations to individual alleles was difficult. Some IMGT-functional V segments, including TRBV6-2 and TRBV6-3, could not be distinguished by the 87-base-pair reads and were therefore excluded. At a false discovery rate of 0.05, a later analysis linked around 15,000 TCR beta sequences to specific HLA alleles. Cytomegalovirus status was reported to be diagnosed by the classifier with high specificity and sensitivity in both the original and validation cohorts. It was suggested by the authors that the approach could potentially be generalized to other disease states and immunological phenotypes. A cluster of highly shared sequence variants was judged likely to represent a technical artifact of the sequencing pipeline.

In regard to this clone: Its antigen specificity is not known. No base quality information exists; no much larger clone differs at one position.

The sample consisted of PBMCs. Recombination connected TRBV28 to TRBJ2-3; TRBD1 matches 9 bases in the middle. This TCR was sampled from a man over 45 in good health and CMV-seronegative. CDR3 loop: CASSLIQGATDTQYF. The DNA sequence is TGTGCCAGCAGTTTAATACAGGGGGCTACAGATACGCAGTATTTT.